This T cell receptor beta chain was found in a study of sequential checkpoint blockade in melanoma. Study-wide context: About 89 pretreatment tumor DNA samples were TCRβ immunosequenced. About two dozen patients had tumor biopsies before treatment and at week 13. The study's findings and limits: About 30 times likelier clinical benefit followed increased tumor T-cell fraction and clonality.

This clone has a count of ten or more. Antigen specificity is unknown. Sequenced by immunoSEQ multiplex PCR; TCRdb stores in-frame clones only, minus some. The sample yields about 12,000 clones, roughly 27% seen once. Treatment given: randomized to nivolumab then ipilimumab (arm A) or the reverse (arm B). The CDR3 consists of 17 residues. The V end was cut by 2 bases, the J end by 2 bases, with 17 bases between. Germline V gene sequence: CDR1 MNHGY, CDR2 SAAAGT. This receptor was identified in a human donor with melanoma. Sequenced here: tumor tissue (inferred from file names), sampled from a patient given nivolumab and ipilimumab in sequence. The chain links TRBV6-8 to TRBJ2-3, with D tentatively TRBD2 (6 bases). The CDR3 region is CASSYPGRGTYTDTQYF. The CDR3 bases are TGTGCCAGCAGTTACCCGGGACGAGGGACTTACACAGATACGCAGTATTTT.